These T cell receptor beta chains were read from a single sample in a study of cytomegalovirus exposure and HLA in healthy donors. Measured with immunoSEQ multiplex PCR; TCRdb has only the in-frame clones, and not every one. The sample lists about 160,000 clones; 60% to 80% were seen once. Material: PBMCs. These receptor sequences come from a young man in good health and CMV-seropositive. Both conserved end residues are part of each CDR3. A D gene is named only where the DNA matches it firmly. Clone size, where shown, is once, few, many, or a class for clones that have expanded.

CDR3 protein,CDR3 DNA,D gene,J gene,clone size,V gene
CASSLVQGNTGELFF,TGTGCCAGCAGCTTAGTTCAGGGGAACACCGGGGAGCTGTTTTTT,NA,TRBJ2-2,NA,TRBV7-9
CASSHPDRLNTGELFF,TGCGCCAGCAGTCACCCGGACAGGCTGAACACCGGGGAGCTGTTTTTT,TRBD1,TRBJ2-2,NA,TRBV23-1
CASRPLFQGGNTEAFF,TGTGCCAGCAGACCACTATTCCAGGGGGGGAACACTGAAGCTTTCTTT,TRBD1,TRBJ1-1,NA,TRBV6-6
CSSSPRTGRSDEQFF,TGTTCCAGCAGCCCTCGGACAGGGAGGTCGGATGAGCAGTTCTTC,TRBD1,TRBJ2-1,NA,TRBV7-9
CASSFSDTEAFF,TGTGCCAGCAGCTTTTCGGACACGGAAGCTTTCTTT,NA,TRBJ1-1,NA,TRBV7-2
CASSLVPRGNYEQYF,TGTGCCAGCAGCTTAGTCCCAAGGGGGAACTACGAGCAGTACTTC,NA,TRBJ2-7,NA,TRBV11-2
CASSPSTGAGYGYTF,TGTGCCAGCAGTCCTTCGACAGGGGCTGGCTATGGCTACACCTTC,TRBD1,TRBJ1-2,NA,TRBV6-5
CASSQGSGSFYEQYF,TGCGCCAGCAGCCAAGGGTCGGGTTCCTTCTACGAGCAGTACTTC,NA,TRBJ2-7,NA,TRBV4-3
CASSLNSGPGDTEAFF,TGCGCCAGCAGCTTGAACTCCGGACCGGGGGACACTGAAGCTTTCTTT,NA,TRBJ1-1,NA,TRBV5-1
CAIVTRTPKETQYF,TGTGCCATTGTGACTAGAACTCCTAAAGAGACCCAGTACTTC,NA,TRBJ2-5,NA,TRBV5-4
CASSSTASSGANVLTF,TGCGCCAGCAGCTCGACAGCGAGCTCTGGGGCCAACGTCCTGACTTTC,NA,TRBJ2-6,few,TRBV5-1
CASSSGGDEQFF,TGTGCCAGCAGCTCCGGCGGCGATGAGCAGTTCTTC,NA,TRBJ2-1,NA,TRBV11-3
CASSFTQTGGPPNTQYF,TGTGCCAGCAGCTTTACCCAGACAGGGGGACCTCCAAATACGCAGTATTTT,TRBD1,TRBJ2-3,NA,TRBV5-6
CASSETGARLDTEAFF,TGTGCCAGCAGCGAGACAGGGGCCCGTCTGGACACTGAAGCTTTCTTT,TRBD1,TRBJ1-1,NA,TRBV5-6
CASNPGADISNQPQHF,TGTGCCAGCAACCCGGGAGCAGACATTAGCAATCAGCCCCAGCATTTT,NA,TRBJ1-5,once,TRBV27
CASSVSRAGNQPQHF,TGTGCCAGCAGTGTTAGCAGGGCGGGCAATCAGCCCCAGCATTTT,NA,TRBJ1-5,NA,TRBV6-1
CASSEGGTATDTQYF,TGTGCCAGCAGTGAAGGGGGGACAGCCACAGATACGCAGTATTTT,TRBD1,TRBJ2-3,NA,TRBV6-1
CASSPGLALSYEQYF,TGTGCCAGCAGCCCGGGACTAGCGCTCTCCTACGAGCAGTACTTC,TRBD2,TRBJ2-7,NA,TRBV5-4
CATSRDKPGIHEQYF,TGTGCCACCAGCAGAGATAAGCCAGGGATCCACGAGCAGTACTTC,NA,TRBJ2-7,NA,TRBV15
CASSKYRGGEQYF,TGTGCCAGCAGCAAATACAGGGGGGGTGAGCAGTACTTC,NA,TRBJ2-7,NA,TRBV7-3
CASSLGLAYGTDTQYF,TGTGCCAGCAGCTTGGGACTAGCGTATGGCACAGATACGCAGTATTTT,TRBD2,TRBJ2-3,NA,TRBV7-6
CASTSPYAPTNTGELFF,TGTGCCAGTACCTCACCCTACGCGCCTACGAACACCGGGGAGCTGTTTTTT,NA,TRBJ2-2,once,TRBV19
CASSAARGQPQHF,TGTGCCAGCAGCGCCGCCCGCGGTCAGCCCCAGCATTTT,NA,TRBJ1-5,few,TRBV7-2
CASSPQGNTEAFF,TGTGCCAGCAGCCCGCAGGGAAACACTGAAGCTTTCTTT,NA,TRBJ1-1,NA,TRBV7-9
CASSPTRTLNYGYTF,TGTGCCAGCAGCCCTACTCGGACACTAAACTATGGCTACACCTTC,NA,TRBJ1-2,NA,TRBV6-5
CASSLRGQRLSREQYF,TGTGCCAGCAGCTTGAGGGGACAGAGGCTTTCTCGGGAGCAGTACTTC,TRBD1,TRBJ2-7,NA,TRBV5-4
CASSLERGQHIWEQFF,TGTGCCAGCAGCTTAGAGCGAGGACAACACATCTGGGAGCAGTTCTTC,NA,TRBJ2-1,NA,TRBV7-9
CSVATGGNTEAFF,TGCAGCGTAGCCACCGGCGGGAACACTGAAGCTTTCTTT,NA,TRBJ1-1,NA,TRBV29-1
CASSLGGLAGGGTDTQYF,TGTGCCAGCAGCTTAGGAGGACTAGCGGGAGGAGGGACAGATACGCAGTATTTT,TRBD2,TRBJ2-3,NA,TRBV11-2
CASSGSAGGSYNEQFF,TGCGCCAGCAGCGGGTCCGCAGGGGGCTCCTACAATGAGCAGTTCTTC,TRBD1,TRBJ2-1,NA,TRBV5-1
CASSLGSGGFLADTQYF,TGCGCCAGCAGCTTAGGTAGCGGGGGATTTCTGGCAGATACGCAGTATTTT,TRBD2,TRBJ2-3,few,TRBV5-1
CASSEYGGRDSTDTQYF,TGTGCCAGCAGTGAATACGGCGGGAGAGATAGCACAGATACGCAGTATTTT,TRBD2,TRBJ2-3,NA,TRBV25-1
CASSPGGREQYF,TGTGCCAGCTCACCCGGGGGGCGCGAGCAGTACTTC,NA,TRBJ2-7,NA,TRBV18
CASSDWTGGDTQYF,TGTGCCAGCAGTGACTGGACGGGGGGAGATACGCAGTATTTT,TRBD2,TRBJ2-3,NA,TRBV6-4
CASSLVFREQYF,TGTGCCAGCAGCTTGGTTTTCCGCGAGCAGTACTTC,NA,TRBJ2-7,NA,TRBV5-6
CASSSASGGNEQFF,TGTGCCAGTAGTAGCGCTAGCGGGGGGAATGAGCAGTTCTTC,TRBD2,TRBJ2-1,NA,TRBV19